Sequencing of this T cell receptor beta chain was carried out in a study of cytomegalovirus exposure and HLA in healthy donors. Germline V gene lookup returns CDR1 SGHTA and CDR2 FQGTGA. The V end lost 5 bases, the J end lost 9 bases, and 11 bases lay between the germline ends. CDR3 length: 12 residues. For this clone: Its antigen remains unknown.

PCR was performed using 60 Vbeta and 13 Jbeta primers. The data were produced by immunoSEQ multiplex PCR, yet TCRdb's version contains in-frame clones alone and is incomplete. Altogether about 140,000 clones are present, 70% being singletons, with the ten largest covering about 1.5%. General study findings and limits: Previously analyzed data showed that most TCR beta V segments were productive at a frequency of about 90% or about 30%. The study assumed roughly uniform donor sequencing depth for presence/absence analyses.

Sequenced: PBMCs. The clonotype originates from a woman aged 25 to 39 in good health and CMV-seronegative. The rearrangement links TRBV7-3 to TRBJ2-1; unclear D gene. The CDR3 DNA reads TGTGCCAGCAGCCTCATCGGCGGTGAGCAGTTCTTC. It encodes CASSLIGGEQFF.